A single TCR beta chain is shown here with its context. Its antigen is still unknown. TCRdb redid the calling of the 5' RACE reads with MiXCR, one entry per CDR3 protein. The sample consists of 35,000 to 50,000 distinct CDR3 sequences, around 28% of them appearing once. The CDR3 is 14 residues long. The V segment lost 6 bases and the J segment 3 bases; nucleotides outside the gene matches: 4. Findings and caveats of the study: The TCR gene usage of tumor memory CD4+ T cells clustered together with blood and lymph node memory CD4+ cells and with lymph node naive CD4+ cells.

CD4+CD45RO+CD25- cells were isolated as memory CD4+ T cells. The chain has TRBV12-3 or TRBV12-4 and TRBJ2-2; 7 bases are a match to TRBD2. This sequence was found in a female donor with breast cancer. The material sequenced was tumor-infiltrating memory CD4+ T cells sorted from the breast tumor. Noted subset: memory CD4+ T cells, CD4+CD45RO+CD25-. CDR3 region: CASRRAGHTGELFF. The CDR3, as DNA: TGTGCCAGCAGGAGAGCGGGGCACACCGGGGAGCTGTTTTTT.